The entry below gives a single T cell receptor beta chain sequence along with its context. Its specificity is unknown. The V gene end was trimmed by 9 bases and the J gene end by 5 bases; junction bases not matched to a gene: 3. The germline V gene has CDR1 KGHSH and CDR2 LQKENI. The CDR3 has 12 residues. This entry belongs to a study of T cell responses to AZD1222 COVID-19 vaccine. Study results and caveats: Along spike, vaccine-associated CD4 TCRs were found throughout, with dominance at 160-218 and 743-854. The number of AZD1222 recipients seropositive at baseline was only 6 or 7.

Only in-frame clones appear in the TCRdb table, and some are missing; sequencing was by immunoSEQ multiplex PCR. The sample records about 160,000 clones, roughly 94% being singletons. Sequenced material: peripheral blood, taken on day 0 of MenACWY control vaccination. This receptor was identified in an adult in good health. This chain links TRBV18 with TRBJ1-3; 8 bases align to TRBD1. Here the CDR3 DNA reads TGTGCCAGGGACAGGGCAAGAAACACCATATATTTT. Translation gives CARDRARNTIYF. Filled out from reference TRBV18 and TRBJ1-3, the complete variable domain reads NAGVMQNPRHLVRRRGQEARLRCSPMKGHSHVYWYRQLPEEGLKFMVYLQKENIIDESGMPKERFSAEFPKEGPSILRIQQVVRGDSAAYFCARDRARNTIYFGEGSWLTVV.